The sequence of this T cell receptor beta chain was determined in a study of blood T cell repertoires in COVID-19. In the study overall: COVID-19 samples from acute and convalescent phases originated in the United States, Italy and Spain. T cells, B-cell-depleted T cells, or PBMCs provided the cDNA or gDNA that served as material.

Per the authors' pipeline: By means of reference gene primer amplification, nucleated cell counts were estimated. Produced via immunoSEQ multiplex PCR; TCRdb's table is partial and in-frame only. Clonal size and the V and J genes are those of that table, whereas D and trimming came from the DNA. The sample lists 150,000 to 250,000 clones, roughly four fifths occurring once. Symptom resolution, clearance, or two negative PCRs marked donors in Cohort 3 as recovered. Sequencing was done on a sample of PBMCs or T cells enriched from blood (not recorded which). This TCR came from a man aged 35 to 55 who had recovered from COVID-19.

The CDR3: CASSDGKREHSEQFF. Written as DNA, the CDR3 is TGTGCCAGCAGTGACGGCAAGCGGGAGCACAGTGAGCAGTTCTTC. The V call is TRBV6-4, the J call TRBJ2-1; 8 bases map to TRBD2. J gave up 9 bases and V 2 bases, and 9 bases lay outside the gene matches. Per the germline V gene, CDR1 is MRHNA and CDR2 is SNTAGT. This CDR3 spans 15 amino acids.